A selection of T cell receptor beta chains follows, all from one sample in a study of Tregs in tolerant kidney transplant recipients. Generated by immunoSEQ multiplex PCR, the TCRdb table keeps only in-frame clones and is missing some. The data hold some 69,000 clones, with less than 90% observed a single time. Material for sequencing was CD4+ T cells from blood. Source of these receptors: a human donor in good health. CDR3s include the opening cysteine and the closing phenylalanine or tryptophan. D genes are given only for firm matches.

cdr3_aa: CASSSKRAPYNEQFF
v_call: TRBV5-4
d_call: NA

cdr3_aa: CASSQLAGVHEQYF
v_call: TRBV7-9
d_call: TRBD2

cdr3_aa: CASRLKDSGNTIYF
v_call: TRBV5-1
d_call: NA

cdr3_aa: CASSPSTGGNYGYTF
v_call: TRBV11-3
d_call: TRBD1

cdr3_aa: CATGTFDREEGEQYF
v_call: TRBV15
d_call: TRBD1

cdr3_aa: CASSPIKNTEAFF
v_call: TRBV5-1
d_call: NA

cdr3_aa: CASSRDRNYGYTF
v_call: TRBV5-6
d_call: TRBD1

cdr3_aa: CASSRAWEYYEQYF
v_call: TRBV5-8
d_call: NA

cdr3_aa: CASSRTTTDTQYF
v_call: TRBV11-3
d_call: NA

cdr3_aa: CASSYGGQGGTDTQYF
v_call: TRBV6-5
d_call: TRBD1

cdr3_aa: CASRPPWAPPYGYTF
v_call: TRBV6-1
d_call: NA

cdr3_aa: CASSPTTERPRGYTF
v_call: TRBV18
d_call: NA

cdr3_aa: CSVPRLDYNEQFF
v_call: TRBV29-1
d_call: NA

cdr3_aa: CASSPGLSDEQFF
v_call: TRBV7-6
d_call: NA

cdr3_aa: CASSPDRDRIYQQYF
v_call: TRBV18
d_call: TRBD1

cdr3_aa: CAISYTTGGGTEAFF
v_call: TRBV10-3
d_call: TRBD1

cdr3_aa: CASSLEWMSYEQYF
v_call: TRBV7-2
d_call: NA

cdr3_aa: CASSPGHTEAFF
v_call: TRBV18
d_call: NA

cdr3_aa: CASSQPGRRNTIYF
v_call: TRBV4-1
d_call: NA

cdr3_aa: CASSWGQGTSPLHF
v_call: TRBV5-4
d_call: TRBD1

cdr3_aa: CASSLGGNSYNEQFF
v_call: TRBV5-1
d_call: NA

cdr3_aa: CASSERRGNEQFF
v_call: TRBV2
d_call: NA

cdr3_aa: CAWTRDSNEKLFF
v_call: TRBV30
d_call: TRBD1

cdr3_aa: CASSLYNYGYTF
v_call: TRBV5-6
d_call: NA

cdr3_aa: CASSLFRGGGGGNQPQHF
v_call: TRBV5-6
d_call: TRBD1

cdr3_aa: CASTRKVSNEQYF
v_call: TRBV2
d_call: NA

cdr3_aa: CATSRDTGSHEQYF
v_call: TRBV15
d_call: NA

cdr3_aa: CAISVQGNYGYTF
v_call: TRBV10-3
d_call: NA

cdr3_aa: CASTRIPRLASNEQFF
v_call: TRBV25-1
d_call: TRBD2

cdr3_aa: CASSLWGMTAGAFF
v_call: TRBV4-1
d_call: NA

cdr3_aa: CASSSGLFYEQYF
v_call: TRBV7-2
d_call: NA

cdr3_aa: CASSQDTPQGWYTEAFF
v_call: TRBV4-3
d_call: NA

cdr3_aa: CASSLVTGGDETQYF
v_call: TRBV5-1
d_call: TRBD1

cdr3_aa: CASSLTGARGETQYF
v_call: TRBV7-3
d_call: TRBD1

cdr3_aa: CASSVRQGRGSPLHF
v_call: TRBV2
d_call: NA

cdr3_aa: CASSLKDSPLHF
v_call: TRBV11-3
d_call: NA

cdr3_aa: CASSPIGQTYGYTF
v_call: TRBV4-1
d_call: NA

cdr3_aa: CSVAASGQPQHF
v_call: TRBV29-1
d_call: NA

cdr3_aa: CASSRDSLALNTGELFF
v_call: TRBV5-1
d_call: TRBD2

cdr3_aa: CASGRGIEAFF
v_call: TRBV19
d_call: TRBD1

cdr3_aa: CASSARQGGSTDTQYF
v_call: TRBV7-2
d_call: TRBD1

cdr3_aa: CASSFSRQETQYF
v_call: TRBV11-3
d_call: NA

cdr3_aa: CASSLDRGGDTQYF
v_call: TRBV5-1
d_call: NA

cdr3_aa: CASSLARGGILETQYF
v_call: TRBV7-2
d_call: TRBD2

cdr3_aa: CASSLRGGRYNEQFF
v_call: TRBV7-2
d_call: NA

cdr3_aa: CAMSSATQRDTQYF
v_call: TRBV10-3
d_call: NA

cdr3_aa: CASSQALGLGTEAFF
v_call: TRBV14
d_call: NA

cdr3_aa: CASSPDGRGALFSGANVLTF
v_call: TRBV4-1
d_call: TRBD2

cdr3_aa: CASSSQAGEVDTQYF
v_call: TRBV6-5
d_call: NA

cdr3_aa: CASWALGAGGYTF
v_call: TRBV6-5
d_call: NA

cdr3_aa: CASSLVLAADNEQFF
v_call: TRBV5-1
d_call: TRBD2

cdr3_aa: CASSPGTSRNEQFF
v_call: TRBV11-3
d_call: TRBD2

cdr3_aa: CASSPASSSGNTIYF
v_call: TRBV7-2
d_call: NA

cdr3_aa: CASSLDRVYDIQYF
v_call: TRBV19
d_call: TRBD1

cdr3_aa: CASSVLRTSGSPDTQYF
v_call: TRBV9
d_call: TRBD2

cdr3_aa: CASSLTPGTGSDGYTF
v_call: TRBV7-3
d_call: TRBD1